These 32 T cell receptor beta chains came from one sample sequenced in a study of control samples from healthy donors and cancer patients. The assay was immunoSEQ multiplex PCR, and TCRdb's table has in-frame clones only and misses some. This sample has fewer than 200,000 clones, with roughly 91% found just once. The sequenced sample was blood. The receptors derive from a man between 18 and 35 years old in good health.

The rearrangement links TRBV7-9 to TRBJ2-1, with no clear D. Germline V gene sequence: CDR1 SEHNR, CDR2 FQNEAQ (reference sequence). V lost 5 bases, J lost 8 bases, and 7 bases lay in between. The CDR3 loop spans 11 amino acids. The CDR3 protein is CASSARHEQFF. The CDR3, as DNA: TGTGCCAGCAGCGCGCGGCATGAGCAGTTCTTC.

This chain links TRBV10-3 with TRBJ1-3; TRBD1 is a possible D gene (5 bases). V lost 3 bases, J lost 8 bases, and 11 bases lay in between. The CDR3 is 13 residues long. The germline V gene encodes CDR1 ENHRY and CDR2 SYGVKD. CDR3 coding DNA: TGTGCCATCAGTGAATCTACAGGAGACACCATATATTTT. Protein sequence: CAISESTGDTIYF.

The rearrangement uses TRBV19 and TRBJ2-5; 11 bases map to TRBD1. V was pared by 6 bases and J by 5 bases, with 8 bases of the junction left unmatched. The CDR3 contains 15 residues. CDR1 is LNHDA, CDR2 SQIVND, per germline (reference sequence). This CDR3 is CASSHRTGGVETQYF. The CDR3 nucleotides read TGTGCCAGTAGCCACAGGACAGGGGGCGTGGAGACCCAGTACTTC.

The genes are TRBV25-1 and TRBJ1-1; D gene uncertain. With 3 bases removed from V and 5 bases from J, the gap between germline ends came to 10 bases. From germline, CDR1 is MGHDK and CDR2 SYGVNS. The CDR3 length is 13 residues. DNA for the CDR3: TGTGCCAGCAGTGACCTCAGAAGGACTGAAGCTTTCTTT. Translation: CASSDLRRTEAFF.

The chain combines TRBV10-3 with TRBJ1-6, with D unclear. CDR3 length: 13 amino acids. The V end was cut by 6 bases, the J end by 0 bases, with 3 bases between. CDR1 ENHRY and CDR2 SYGVKD come from the germline V gene. The CDR3 nucleotides are TGTGCCATCAGCAGCTCCTATAATTCACCCCTCCACTTT. Its protein product is CAISSSYNSPLHF.

This sequence joins TRBV29-1 and TRBJ2-4; 7 positions match TRBD2. This CDR3 contains 13 residues. Germline V gene data show CDR1 as SQVTM and CDR2 as ANQGSEA. The ends lost 7 bases at V and 8 bases at J; junction bases unmatched: 11. CDR3 DNA sequence: TGCAGCGCCCTCATTGGCGGGGGAGACATTCAGTACTTC. Amino acids: CSALIGGGDIQYF.

The chain has TRBV4-2 and TRBJ1-4; 7 bases agree with TRBD1. Unmatched junction bases numbered 7, after V lost 0 bases and J lost 6 bases. The CDR3 runs 16 residues. Germline CDR1 and CDR2: LGHNA and YNFKEQ. This CDR3 reads CASSQESAGGYEKLFF. CDR3 in DNA: TGTGCCAGCAGCCAAGAATCGGCAGGGGGTTATGAAAAACTGTTTTTT.

This rearrangement joins TRBV12-3 or TRBV12-4 to TRBJ1-2; D remains unclear. Trimming took 4 bases from V and 1 from J, leaving 4 bases between them. This CDR3 contains 12 residues. In DNA form, the CDR3 reads TGTGCCAGCAGTTACCGTAACTATGGCTACACCTTC. Translated: CASSYRNYGYTF.

The rearrangement uses TRBV6-5 and TRBJ2-2; 13 nucleotides align to TRBD2. Per germline, CDR1 MNHEY and CDR2 SVGAGI. The V segment lost 7 bases and the J segment 6 bases; nucleotides outside the gene matches: 5. The CDR3 is 15 amino acids. CDR3 sequence (DNA): TGTGCCAGCATCCTGACTAGCGGGGGGTCCGGGGAGCTGTTTTTT. Translating gives CASILTSGGSGELFF.

This clone was counted a single time. The chain employs TRBV7-8 and TRBJ1-5; a weak D match, TRBD1 (6 bases). The CDR3 length is 14 residues. Germline V CDR1 and CDR2: SGHVS, FQNEAQ. V dropped 1 base and J dropped 7 bases, with 11 bases sitting between them. CDR3 amino acids: CASSLDRVGQPQHF. The DNA for the CDR3 is TGTGCCAGCAGCTTAGACAGGGTGGGGCAGCCCCAGCATTTT.

This chain uses TRBV30 with TRBJ1-1, with TRBD1 as a possible D gene (6 bases). Germline CDR1 and CDR2: GTSNPN and SVGIG (reference sequence). This CDR3 comprises 13 residues. Trimming cost V 5 bases and J 1 base, with 11 bases left between them. CDR3 loop: CAWGGHRNTEAFF. CDR3 sequence (DNA): TGTGCCTGGGGGGGACACCGGAACACTGAAGCTTTCTTT.

The rearrangement uses TRBV20-1 and TRBJ2-1; TRBD2 might be the D (5 bases). This CDR3 has 14 residues. CDR1 and CDR2 (germline): DFQATT, SNEGSKA (reference sequence). The V end lost 7 bases, the J end lost 3 bases, and 16 bases lay between the germline ends. Here the CDR3 reads CSGSGRVGYNEQFF. CDR3 in DNA: TGCAGTGGTAGTGGGCGGGTTGGCTACAATGAGCAGTTCTTC.

The chain carries TRBV4-1 and TRBJ2-7, with 10 positions matching TRBD1. The germline V gene encodes CDR1 MGHRA and CDR2 YSYEKL. This CDR3 has 16 residues. J gave up 3 bases and V 0 bases, and 5 bases lay outside the gene matches. The CDR3 nucleotides read TGCGCCAGCAGCCAAGATCCGGACAGGGGGTTCTACGAGCAGTACTTC. Its translation is CASSQDPDRGFYEQYF.

The chain is built from TRBV5-1 and TRBJ2-7; perhaps TRBD1 as D (5 bases). The germline V gene has CDR1 SGHRS and CDR2 YFSETQ. This CDR3 is 13 amino acids long. V was pared by 0 bases and J by 5 bases, with 9 bases between. The CDR3 loop is CASSLGGRDEQYF. The CDR3 coding sequence is TGCGCCAGCAGCTTGGGGGGCAGGGACGAGCAGTACTTC.

This clone was counted once. The rearrangement joins TRBV3-1 (or the pseudogene TRBV3-2) to TRBJ1-1, with D perhaps matching TRBD1 (5 bases). Germline loops: CDR1 LGHDT, CDR2 YNNKEL (reference sequence). This CDR3 comprises 14 residues. Trimming shortened V by 3 bases and J by 4 bases, and 12 bases separated the two germline ends. CDR3 loop: CASSQPGKGTEAFF. The CDR3 nucleotides read TGTGCCAGCAGCCAGCCAGGGAAGGGCACTGAAGCTTTCTTT.

The rearrangement joins TRBV2 to TRBJ2-5, with D hard to call. This CDR3 has 14 residues. Trimming cost V 1 base and J 2 bases, with 8 bases left between them. Germline CDR1 SNHLY, CDR2 FYNNEI. The CDR3 loop reads CASSEGAVQETQYF. CDR3 bases: TGTGCCAGCAGTGAAGGGGCAGTACAAGAGACCCAGTACTTC.

V and J are TRBV9 and TRBJ2-1; a possible D gene is TRBD1 (5 bases). V shed 4 bases and J shed 6 bases, with 8 bases lying between them. Germline CDR1 SGDLS, CDR2 YYNGEE. The CDR3 has 12 residues. The CDR3 nucleotides read TGTGCCAGCAGCTTCAGGGTCAATGAGCAGTTCTTC. Its translation is CASSFRVNEQFF.

The chain joins TRBV6-5 to TRBJ1-2; the match to TRBD1 covers 8 bases. This CDR3 is built from 15 residues. V lost 0 bases to trimming and J lost 6 bases; unmatched junction nucleotides: 6. CDR1 and CDR2 from the germline V gene are MNHEY and SVGAGI. CDR3 DNA sequence: TGTGCCAGCAGTTACTCGAGGGCAGGGGGCAATGGCTACACCTTC. Its protein product is CASSYSRAGGNGYTF.

The chain links TRBV7-3 to TRBJ1-2, with D tentatively TRBD1 (5 bases). The CDR3 totals 16 residues. Trimming removed 5 bases from V and 5 bases from J, with 21 bases in between. CDR1 SGHTA and CDR2 FQGTGA come from the germline V gene. DNA of the CDR3: TGTGCCAGCAGCCTAAACCCCCCAGGGACCGCATATGGCTACACCTTC. Translated: CASSLNPPGTAYGYTF.

This chain connects TRBV5-1 to TRBJ2-1; a weak D match, TRBD2 (6 bases). The length of the CDR3 is 14 residues. CDR1 and CDR2 from the germline V gene are SGHRS and YFSETQ. The V end lost 2 bases, the J end lost 10 bases, and 16 bases lay between the germline ends. CDR3 protein: CASSFGTQITEQFF. CDR3 DNA sequence: TGCGCCAGCAGCTTCGGGACTCAAATCACCGAGCAGTTCTTC.

V usage is TRBV6-6 and J usage is TRBJ2-6; D is possibly TRBD2 (6 bases). The germline V gene encodes CDR1 MNHNY and CDR2 SVGAGI (reference sequence). This CDR3 is built from 15 residues. V lost 6 bases, J lost 1 base, and 10 bases lay in between. The CDR3 DNA is TGTGCCAGCAGCAACGGGGGATCTGGGGCCAACGTCCTGACTTTC. It translates to CASSNGGSGANVLTF.

This chain uses TRBV14 with TRBJ1-6, with D perhaps matching TRBD1 (5 bases). Trimming left V 6 bases short and J 8 bases short, with 14 bases between. Germline CDR1 and CDR2: SGHDN and FVKESK. The CDR3 contains 14 residues. CDR3 residues: CASRIASGDSPLHF. The CDR3 coding sequence is TGTGCCAGCAGAATCGCTTCGGGGGATTCACCCCTCCACTTT.

The gene calls are TRBV7-2 and TRBJ2-3; D gene unclear. V gave up 2 bases and J gave up 8 bases, with 11 bases separating them. This CDR3 region has 13 residues. Germline V gives CDR1 SGHTA, CDR2 FQGNSA. CDR3 region: CASSLTAVGTQYF. DNA for the CDR3: TGTGCCAGCAGCTTAACCGCCGTGGGTACGCAGTATTTT.

This sequence joins TRBV27 and TRBJ2-7; possible D gene TRBD1, 6 bases. The V end was cut by 8 bases, the J end by 2 bases, with 19 bases between. The CDR3 has 15 residues. The germline CDR1 and CDR2 sequences are MNHEY and SMNVEV (reference sequence). The CDR3 bases are TGTGCCAGCGCAACTCCGGGACAACTAGCCTACGAGCAGTACTTC. It encodes CASATPGQLAYEQYF.

V and J are TRBV4-1 and TRBJ1-2, with TRBD1 matching 7 bases. CDR3 size: 17 residues. Germline-derived CDR1 and CDR2 are MGHRA and YSYEKL. V lost 3 bases to trimming and J lost 5 bases; unmatched junction nucleotides: 15. CDR3 region: CASSQNPGQRSYYGYTF. The CDR3 nucleotides are TGCGCCAGCAGCCAGAACCCGGGACAGCGTTCCTATTATGGCTACACCTTC.

The genes are TRBV28 and TRBJ2-7; unclear D gene. V lost 2 bases to trimming and J lost 2 bases, with 7 bases between them. The germline V gene encodes CDR1 MDHEN and CDR2 SYDVKM. CDR3 length equals 13 residues. CDR3 amino acids: CASSLNPAYEQYF. The CDR3 coding sequence is TGTGCCAGCAGTTTAAACCCGGCCTACGAGCAGTACTTC. Based on the CDR3 plus reference TRBV28 and TRBJ2-7, the full variable domain is DVKVTQSSRYLVKRTGEKVFLECVQDMDHENMFWYRQDPGLGLRLIYFSYDVKMKEKGDIPEGYSVSREKKERFSLILESASTNQTSMYLCASSLNPAYEQYFGPGTRLTVT.

The chain uses TRBV21-1 and TRBJ2-5; the table calls TRBD1, which could not be checked here. TRBV21-1 is flagged as a pseudogene. This CDR3 has 19 amino acids. CDR3: CASSKASGRQERDQETQYF. In nucleotides, the CDR3 is TGTGCCAGCAGCAAAGCTTCTGGCCGACAGGAGAGAGACCAAGAGACCCAGTACTTC.

The CDR3 is CASSVAGGGSTDTQYF. Here the CDR3 DNA reads TGTGCCAGCAGCGTAGCTGGGGGGGGCTCCACAGATACGCAGTATTTT. The V and J genes are TRBV9 and TRBJ2-3; TRBD2 is a possible D gene (7 bases). Trimming stripped 0 bases from V and 2 bases from J, with 13 bases between. This CDR3 region has 16 residues. The germline V gene has CDR1 SGDLS and CDR2 YYNGEE.

The chain couples TRBV6-1 to TRBJ2-3; D is possibly TRBD2 (6 bases). The CDR3 has 14 residues. The V and J ends lost 2 bases and 0 bases respectively, with 6 bases between them. Germline V gene lookup returns CDR1 MNHNS and CDR2 SASEGT. The DNA of the CDR3 is TGTGCCAGCAGTGAACTAGCGAGCACAGATACGCAGTATTTT. This codes for CASSELASTDTQYF.

The chain joins TRBV15 to TRBJ1-1; no definite D call. From germline, CDR1 is LNHNV and CDR2 YYDKDF (reference sequence). This CDR3 is built from 15 residues. V lost 0 bases and J lost 3, with 11 bases in between. The DNA of the CDR3 is TGTGCCACCAGCAGAGATCTTTACAGTCACACTGAAGCTTTCTTT. Protein sequence: CATSRDLYSHTEAFF.

The chain carries TRBV3-1 (or the pseudogene TRBV3-2) and TRBJ2-3, with 9 bases aligning to TRBD1. CDR3 size: 16 residues. V dropped 4 bases and J dropped 4; count of bases not matched to a gene: 9. Germline V gene data show CDR1 as LGHDT and CDR2 as YNNKEL (reference sequence). Here the CDR3 DNA reads TGTGCCAGCAGCCTTACAACAGGGGGCGCTGCAGATACGCAGTATTTT. Amino acid sequence: CASSLTTGGAADTQYF.

The rearrangement joins TRBV6-6 to TRBJ1-2, with 7 bases matching TRBD1. The CDR3 extends over 13 amino acids. V trimming: 6 bases; J trimming: 6 bases; junction bases outside the gene matches: 7. Germline assignment: CDR1 MNHNY and CDR2 SVGAGI (reference sequence). This CDR3 is CASSRDSIDGYTF. The CDR3 DNA is TGTGCCAGCAGCCGGGACAGTATCGATGGCTACACCTTC.